This T cell receptor (beta chain) was captured in a study of blood T cell repertoires in COVID-19. At the level of the study: T cells, B-cell-depleted T cells, or PBMCs supplied cDNA or gDNA.

Original processing notes: Amplification with reference gene primers provided the estimates of nucleated cell counts. Libraries were prepared by immunoSEQ multiplex PCR; TCRdb keeps only in-frame clonotypes and omits some of them. V and J calls and clone size follow that table, whereas D and trimming were derived from the DNA. This table holds some 170,000 clones, approximately 83% found once. The length of the CDR3 is 11 residues. The V end was cut by 0 bases, the J end by 7 bases, with 3 bases between. Germline CDR1 and CDR2: SGDLS and YYNGEE. The sequencing sample was made of peripheral blood. The chain joins TRBV9 to TRBJ2-3; D is unresolved. The sequence was collected from a woman in her thirties or forties with COVID-19, enrolled during active disease. The chain's CDR3 is CASSVDYTQYF. The CDR3 DNA reads as TGTGCCAGCAGCGTAGACTATACGCAGTATTTT.